Each of the 5 T cell receptor beta chains below was sequenced from the same sample in a study of cytomegalovirus exposure and HLA in healthy donors. Primers: 60 Vbeta forward and 13 Jbeta reverse. Data came from immunoSEQ multiplex PCR; TCRdb stores just in-frame clones and leaves some out. This sample lists 200,000 to 250,000 clones; its ten largest clones have around 0.95%. What was sequenced was PBMCs. Source of these receptors: a woman aged 25-40 years in good health and CMV-seropositive.

The chain employs TRBV5-1 and TRBJ2-1, with TRBD1 identical over 7 bases. Trimming removed 1 base from V and 2 bases from J; junction bases left unmatched: 3. The germline CDR1 and CDR2 sequences are SGHRS and YFSETQ. The CDR3 sequence is 15 residues long. This CDR3 reads CASSLRQGAYNEQFF. The DNA for the CDR3 is TGCGCCAGCAGCTTGCGGCAGGGGGCCTACAATGAGCAGTTCTTC.

The V gene is TRBV11-2, the J gene TRBJ2-1, with 7 nucleotides matching TRBD1. Germline CDR1 reads SGHAT; CDR2 reads FQNNGV. Trimming at V came to 3 bases and at J to 1 base, leaving 3 bases not matched to a gene. The CDR3 loop spans 15 amino acids. DNA of the CDR3: TGTGCCAGCAGCTTCCTGACAGGGTCCTACAATGAGCAGTTCTTC. The encoded protein is CASSFLTGSYNEQFF.

This chain connects TRBV6-5 to TRBJ2-3; 8 bases agree with TRBD1. There are 14 residues in the CDR3. Per germline, CDR1 MNHEY and CDR2 SVGAGI. The V segment lost 5 bases and the J segment 3 bases; nucleotides outside the gene matches: 4. Here the CDR3 reads CASSRQGLTDTQYF. Here the CDR3 DNA reads TGTGCCAGCAGTCGACAGGGGCTGACAGATACGCAGTATTTT.

The gene calls are TRBV5-4 and TRBJ2-5, with D possibly being TRBD1 (7 bases). V was clipped by 4 bases and J by 0 bases, with 13 bases between them. There are 15 residues in the CDR3. Per the germline V gene, CDR1 is SGHNT and CDR2 is YYREEE (reference sequence). The chain's CDR3 is CASSRGTEYQETQYF. The CDR3 DNA reads TGTGCCAGCAGCCGCGGGACAGAGTACCAAGAGACCCAGTACTTC.

This chain joins TRBV9 and TRBJ1-6, with 8 bases aligning to TRBD1. Germline-derived CDR1 and CDR2 are SGDLS and YYNGEE. Trimming removed 2 bases from V and 8 bases from J; junction bases left unmatched: 3. The CDR3 totals 14 residues. The CDR3, as DNA: TGTGCCAGCAGCGTGCAGGGGGCGGATTCACCCCTCCACTTT. Translated: CASSVQGADSPLHF.